This T cell receptor (beta chain) was identified in a study of CD8+ T cells in alopecia areata. RNA extraction and reverse transcription yielded cDNA as sequencing template. Data came from immunoSEQ multiplex PCR; TCRdb stores just in-frame clones and leaves some out. The table shows some 200,000 clones, with roughly 64% occurring only once. This clone showed up just a few times. Treatment: oral pan-JAK inhibitor, 5-10 mg twice daily. The V and J ends lost 7 bases and 4 bases respectively, with 8 bases between them. CDR1 is SGHNT, CDR2 YYREEE, per germline (reference sequence). This CDR3 is 12 amino acids long.

The sequenced sample was CD4+ T cells sorted from blood, obtained at week 24, from a patient treated with tofacitinib. The chain uses TRBV5-4 and TRBJ2-2; no clear D gene. The clonotype originates from a human donor with alopecia areata. The CDR3 protein is CASSGRTGELFF. CDR3 nucleotides: TGTGCCAGCTCTGGACGCACCGGGGAGCTGTTTTTT.